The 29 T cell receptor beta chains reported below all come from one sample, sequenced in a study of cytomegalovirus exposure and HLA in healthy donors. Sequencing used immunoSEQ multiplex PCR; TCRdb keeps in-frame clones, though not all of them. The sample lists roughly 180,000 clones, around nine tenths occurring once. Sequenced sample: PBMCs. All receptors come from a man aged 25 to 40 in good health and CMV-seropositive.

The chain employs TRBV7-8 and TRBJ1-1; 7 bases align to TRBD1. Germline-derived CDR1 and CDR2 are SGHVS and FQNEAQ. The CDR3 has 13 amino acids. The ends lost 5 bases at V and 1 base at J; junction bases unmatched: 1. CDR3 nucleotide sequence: TGTGCCAGCAGCCGGACAGGGAACACTGAAGCTTTCTTT. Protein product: CASSRTGNTEAFF.

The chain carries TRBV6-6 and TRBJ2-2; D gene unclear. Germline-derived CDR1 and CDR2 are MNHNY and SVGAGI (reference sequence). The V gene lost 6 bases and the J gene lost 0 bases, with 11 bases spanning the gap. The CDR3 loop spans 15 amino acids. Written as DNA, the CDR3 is TGTGCCAGCAGGCCCCTTATAACGAACACCGGGGAGCTGTTTTTT. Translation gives CASRPLITNTGELFF.

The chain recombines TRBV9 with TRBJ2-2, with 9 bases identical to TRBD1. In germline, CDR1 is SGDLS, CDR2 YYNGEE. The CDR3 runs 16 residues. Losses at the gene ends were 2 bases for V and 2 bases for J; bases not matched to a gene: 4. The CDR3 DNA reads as TGTGCCAGCAGCGTCACAGGGGGCCCTAACACCGGGGAGCTGTTTTTT. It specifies CASSVTGGPNTGELFF.

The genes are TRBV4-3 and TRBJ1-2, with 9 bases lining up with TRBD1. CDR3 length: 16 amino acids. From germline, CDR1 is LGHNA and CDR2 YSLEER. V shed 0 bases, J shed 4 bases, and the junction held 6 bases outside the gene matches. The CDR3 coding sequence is TGCGCCAGCAGCCAAGATACGCTGACAGGGGGCTATGGCTACACCTTC. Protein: CASSQDTLTGGYGYTF.

For the CDR3, the DNA is TGCAGCGTTGAAGGGACTAGTAGCTCGGTTGAGCAGTTCTTC. It encodes CSVEGTSSSVEQFF. The genes are TRBV29-1 and TRBJ2-1, with 7 nucleotides matching TRBD2. Per germline, CDR1 SQVTM and CDR2 ANQGSEA. This CDR3 contains 14 residues. Trimming cost V 1 base and J 9 bases; bases outside gene matches: 9.

The chain's CDR3 is CASSLWQAGSNQPQHF. The CDR3 bases are TGCGCCAGCAGCCTATGGCAGGCAGGTAGCAATCAGCCCCAGCATTTT. The rearrangement links TRBV4-1 to TRBJ1-5; D is unclear. Trimming pared 4 bases from V and 0 bases from J, leaving 13 bases between. The CDR3 consists of 16 residues. Germline V gene data show CDR1 as MGHRA and CDR2 as YSYEKL.

The CDR3 is CATSSPGGTGSDGTGELFF. CDR3 coding DNA: TGTGCCACCAGCAGCCCCGGGGGGACAGGGTCGGACGGCACCGGGGAGCTGTTTTTT. The rearrangement uses TRBV15 and TRBJ2-2, with TRBD1 matching 9 bases. The J segment lost 4 bases and the V segment lost 3 bases, leaving 15 bases of the junction unmatched. This CDR3 has 19 residues. CDR1 is LNHNV and CDR2 is YYDKDF in the germline V gene (reference sequence).

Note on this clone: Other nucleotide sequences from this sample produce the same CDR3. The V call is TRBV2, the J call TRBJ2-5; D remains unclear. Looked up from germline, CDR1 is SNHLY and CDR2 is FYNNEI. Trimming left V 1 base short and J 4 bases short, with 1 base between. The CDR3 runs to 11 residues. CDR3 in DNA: TGTGCCAGCAGTGAAGGAGAGACCCAGTACTTC. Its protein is CASSEGETQYF.

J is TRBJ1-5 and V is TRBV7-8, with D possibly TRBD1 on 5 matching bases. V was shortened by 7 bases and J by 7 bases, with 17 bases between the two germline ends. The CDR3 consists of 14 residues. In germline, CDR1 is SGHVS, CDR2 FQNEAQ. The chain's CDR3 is CASTEVEGQQPQHF. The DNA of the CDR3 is TGTGCCAGCACCGAAGTTGAGGGGCAACAGCCCCAGCATTTT.

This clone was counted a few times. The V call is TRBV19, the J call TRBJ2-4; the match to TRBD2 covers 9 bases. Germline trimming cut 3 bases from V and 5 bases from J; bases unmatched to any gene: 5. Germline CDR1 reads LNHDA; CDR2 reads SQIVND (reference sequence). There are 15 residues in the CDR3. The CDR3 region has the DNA TGTGCCAGTAGTATTCGGGCTAGCGGGGAAAACATTCAGTACTTC. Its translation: CASSIRASGENIQYF.

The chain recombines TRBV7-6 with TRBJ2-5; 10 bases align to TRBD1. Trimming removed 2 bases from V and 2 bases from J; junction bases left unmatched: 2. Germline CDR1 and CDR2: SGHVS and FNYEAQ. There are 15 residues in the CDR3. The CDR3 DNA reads TGTGCCAGCAGCTTACAGGGACAGGGGCAAGAGACCCAGTACTTC. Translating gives CASSLQGQGQETQYF.

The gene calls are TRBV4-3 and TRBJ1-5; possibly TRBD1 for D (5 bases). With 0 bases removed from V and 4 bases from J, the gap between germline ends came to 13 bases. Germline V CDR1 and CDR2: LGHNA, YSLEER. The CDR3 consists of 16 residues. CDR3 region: CASSQDRDANNQPQHF. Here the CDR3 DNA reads TGCGCCAGCAGCCAAGATAGGGACGCGAATAATCAGCCCCAGCATTTT.

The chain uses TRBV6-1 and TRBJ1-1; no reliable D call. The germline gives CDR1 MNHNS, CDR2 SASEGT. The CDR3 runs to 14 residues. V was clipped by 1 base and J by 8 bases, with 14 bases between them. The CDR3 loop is CASSEGRDIGEAFF. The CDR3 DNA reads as TGTGCCAGCAGTGAAGGTAGAGACATCGGGGAAGCTTTCTTT.

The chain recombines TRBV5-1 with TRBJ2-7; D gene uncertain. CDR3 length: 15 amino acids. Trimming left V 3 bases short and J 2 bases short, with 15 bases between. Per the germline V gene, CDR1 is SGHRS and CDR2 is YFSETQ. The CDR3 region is CASSSTPGSTYEQYF. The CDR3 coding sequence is TGCGCCAGCAGCTCCACTCCGGGCAGCACCTACGAGCAGTACTTC.

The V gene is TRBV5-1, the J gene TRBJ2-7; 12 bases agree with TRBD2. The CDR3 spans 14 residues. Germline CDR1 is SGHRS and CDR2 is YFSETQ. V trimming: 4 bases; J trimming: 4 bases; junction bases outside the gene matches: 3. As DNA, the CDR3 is TGCGCCAGCAGCCCCGGGACTAGCGGGTACGAGCAGTACTTC. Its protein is CASSPGTSGYEQYF.

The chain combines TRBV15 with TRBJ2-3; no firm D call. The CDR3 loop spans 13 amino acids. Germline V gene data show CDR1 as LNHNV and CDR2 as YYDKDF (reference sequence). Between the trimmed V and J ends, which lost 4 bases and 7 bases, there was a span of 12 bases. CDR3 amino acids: CATSILWSNTQYF. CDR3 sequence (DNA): TGTGCCACCAGCATCCTGTGGTCGAATACGCAGTATTTT.

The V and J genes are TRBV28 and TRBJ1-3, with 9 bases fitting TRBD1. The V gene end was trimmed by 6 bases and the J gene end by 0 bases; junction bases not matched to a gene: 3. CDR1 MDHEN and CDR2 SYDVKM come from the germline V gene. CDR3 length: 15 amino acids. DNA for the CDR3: TGTGCCAGCAGGAAGACAGGGGGCTCTGGAAACACCATATATTTT. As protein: CASRKTGGSGNTIYF.

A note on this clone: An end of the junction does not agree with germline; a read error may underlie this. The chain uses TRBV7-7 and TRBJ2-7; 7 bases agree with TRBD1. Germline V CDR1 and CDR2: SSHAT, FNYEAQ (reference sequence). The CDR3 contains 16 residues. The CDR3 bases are TGTGCTAGCAGCCCCTTAGGGACAGCTACAACCTACGAGCAGTACTTC. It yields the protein CASSPLGTATTYEQYF.

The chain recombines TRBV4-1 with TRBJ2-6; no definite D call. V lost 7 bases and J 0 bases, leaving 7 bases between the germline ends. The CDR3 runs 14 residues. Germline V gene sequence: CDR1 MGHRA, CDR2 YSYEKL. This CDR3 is CASTEGSGANVLTF. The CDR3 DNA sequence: TGCGCCAGCACCGAAGGCTCTGGGGCCAACGTCCTGACTTTC.

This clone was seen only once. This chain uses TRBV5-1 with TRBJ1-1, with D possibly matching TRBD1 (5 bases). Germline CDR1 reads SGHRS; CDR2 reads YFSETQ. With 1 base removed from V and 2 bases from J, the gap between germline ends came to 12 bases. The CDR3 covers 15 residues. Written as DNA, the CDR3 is TGCGCCAGCAGCTTGTCTGGGACCGGCAACACTGAAGCTTTCTTT. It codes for CASSLSGTGNTEAFF.

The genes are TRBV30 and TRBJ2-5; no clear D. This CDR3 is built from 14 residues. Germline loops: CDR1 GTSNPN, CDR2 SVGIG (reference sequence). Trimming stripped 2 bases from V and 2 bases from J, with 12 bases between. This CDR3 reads CAWSWGNGQETQYF. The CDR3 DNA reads TGTGCCTGGAGTTGGGGTAATGGGCAAGAGACCCAGTACTTC. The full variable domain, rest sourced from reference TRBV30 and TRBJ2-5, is SQTIHQWPATLVQPVGSPLSLECTVEGTSNPNLYWYRQAAGRGLQLLFYSVGIGQISSEVPQNLSASRPQDRQFILSSKKLLLSDSGFYLCAWSWGNGQETQYFGPGTRLLVL.

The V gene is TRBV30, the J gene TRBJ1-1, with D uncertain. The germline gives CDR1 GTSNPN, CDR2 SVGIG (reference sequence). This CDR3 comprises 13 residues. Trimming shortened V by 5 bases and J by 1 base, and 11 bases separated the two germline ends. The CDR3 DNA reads TGTGCCTGGTCCTCTTGGACGAACACTGAAGCTTTCTTT. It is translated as CAWSSWTNTEAFF.

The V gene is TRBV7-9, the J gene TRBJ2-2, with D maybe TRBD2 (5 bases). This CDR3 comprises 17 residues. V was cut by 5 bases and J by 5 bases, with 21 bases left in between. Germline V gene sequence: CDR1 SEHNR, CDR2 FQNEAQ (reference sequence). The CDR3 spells CASSPLILGEGTGELFF. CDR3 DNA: TGTGCCAGCAGCCCCCTTATTTTGGGAGAAGGTACCGGGGAGCTGTTTTTT.

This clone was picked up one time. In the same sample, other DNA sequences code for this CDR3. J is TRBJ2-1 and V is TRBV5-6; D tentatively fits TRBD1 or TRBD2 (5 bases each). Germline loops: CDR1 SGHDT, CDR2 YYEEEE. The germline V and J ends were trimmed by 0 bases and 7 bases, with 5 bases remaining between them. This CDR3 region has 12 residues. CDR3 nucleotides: TGTGCCAGCAGCTTGGGGGGGAATGAGCAGTTCTTC. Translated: CASSLGGNEQFF. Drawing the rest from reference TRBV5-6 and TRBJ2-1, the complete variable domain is DAGVTQSPTHLIKTRGQQVTLRCSPKSGHDTVSWYQQALGQGPQFIFQYYEEEERQRGNFPDRFSGHQFPNYSSELNVNALLLGDSALYLCASSLGGNEQFFGPGTRLTVL.

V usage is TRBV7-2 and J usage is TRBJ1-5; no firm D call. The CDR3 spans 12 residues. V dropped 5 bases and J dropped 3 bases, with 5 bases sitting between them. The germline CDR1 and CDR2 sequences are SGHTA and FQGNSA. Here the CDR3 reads CASSATNQPQHF. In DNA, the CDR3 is TGTGCCAGCAGCGCCACCAATCAGCCCCAGCATTTT.

The CDR3 here is CASSVAGQGSYEQYF. CDR3 bases: TGTGCCAGCAGCGTAGCCGGACAGGGTTCCTACGAGCAGTACTTC. The chain has TRBV9 and TRBJ2-7, with 8 nucleotides matching TRBD1. This CDR3 is built from 15 residues. Germline assignment: CDR1 SGDLS and CDR2 YYNGEE. With V trimmed by 0 bases and J by 1 base, 3 bases remained unmatched.

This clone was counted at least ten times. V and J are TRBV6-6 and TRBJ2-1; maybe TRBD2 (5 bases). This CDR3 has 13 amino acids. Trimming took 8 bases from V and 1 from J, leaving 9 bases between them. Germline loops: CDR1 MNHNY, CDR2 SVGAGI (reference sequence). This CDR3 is CASLAGSYNEQFF. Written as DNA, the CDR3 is TGTGCCAGCTTGGCGGGTTCCTACAATGAGCAGTTCTTC.

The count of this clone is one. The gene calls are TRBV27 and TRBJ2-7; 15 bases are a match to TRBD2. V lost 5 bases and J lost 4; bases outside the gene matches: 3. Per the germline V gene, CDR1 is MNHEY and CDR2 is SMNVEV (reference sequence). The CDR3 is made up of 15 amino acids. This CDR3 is CASSAGTSGGYEQYF. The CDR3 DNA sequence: TGTGCCAGCAGTGCTGGGACTAGCGGGGGGTACGAGCAGTACTTC.

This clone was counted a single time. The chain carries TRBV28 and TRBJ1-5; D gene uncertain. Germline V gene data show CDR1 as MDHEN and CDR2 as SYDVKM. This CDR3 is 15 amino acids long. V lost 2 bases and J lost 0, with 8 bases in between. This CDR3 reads CASSLGLYSNQPQHF. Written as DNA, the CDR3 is TGTGCCAGCAGTTTAGGGCTGTATAGCAATCAGCCCCAGCATTTT.